These 11 T cell receptor beta chains were sequenced from one sample in a study of CD4 T cells in relation to SARS-CoV-2 and coronaviruses listed by TCRdb under 2021. For these TCRs, the target antigens are not known. CD4+ T cells from unexposed donors were collected before the COVID-19 pandemic (2011-2018). Following 10 days of culture, the EasySep CD4+ T cell isolation kit was used to isolate CD4+ T cells. Libraries were built with the immunoSEQ multiplex PCR assay. TCRdb provides this immuneACCESS table in a form limited to in-frame rearrangements. Some clones are lacking; in checked studies, under half of them reflect an unresolved V gene, and why the rest are absent is not known. Within this sample are 12,000 or so clones, with 78% of them counted one time only. Roughly 13% of the sample comes from the top ten. Sequencing was performed on CD4+ T cells from PBMCs, cultured in vitro. These receptors originate from a human donor in good health.

The V gene is TRBV7-9, the J gene TRBJ1-1; no clear D gene. Germline V gene sequence: CDR1 SEHNR, CDR2 FQNEAQ (reference sequence). The CDR3 covers 17 residues. Deletions cut 6 bases from V and 5 bases from J, with 25 bases between. The CDR3 reads CASSPVADYLLRTEAFF. The DNA of the CDR3 is TGTGCCAGCAGTCCGGTGGCAGATTACCTTTTACGGACTGAAGCTTTCTTT.

The gene calls are TRBV9 and TRBJ2-3, with D unclear. V was trimmed by 1 base and J by 4 bases, leaving 7 bases between them. Germline CDR1 and CDR2: SGDLS and YYNGEE. CDR3 size: 13 residues. CDR3 nucleotides: TGTGCCAGCAGCGTAAGGGTGGCAGATACGCAGTATTTT. Its translation is CASSVRVADTQYF.

The J gene is TRBJ2-2, the V gene TRBV18; D not resolved. The V and J ends lost 3 bases and 4 bases respectively, with 9 bases between them. The CDR3 length is 14 residues. Germline V gene sequence: CDR1 KGHSH, CDR2 LQKENI. Written as DNA, the CDR3 is TGTGCCAGCTCACCCCAACTTAGCACCGGGGAGCTGTTTTTT. As protein: CASSPQLSTGELFF.

This rearrangement joins TRBV29-1 to TRBJ2-3; 8 bases line up with TRBD2. Trimming at V came to 4 bases and at J to 3 bases, leaving 3 bases not matched to a gene. The CDR3 is made up of 13 amino acids. In germline, CDR1 is SQVTM, CDR2 ANQGSEA. The CDR3 protein is CSVARGGTDTQYF. CDR3 DNA sequence: TGCAGCGTTGCCCGCGGGGGGACAGATACGCAGTATTTT.

The chain couples TRBV3-1 (or the pseudogene TRBV3-2) to TRBJ2-6; D is uncertain. Trimming shortened V by 4 bases and J by 10 bases, and 11 bases separated the two germline ends. This CDR3 is built from 13 residues. CDR1 is LGHDT, CDR2 YNNKEL, per germline (reference sequence). CDR3 bases: TGTGCCAGCAGCCCGGCGGAAGGGAACGTCCTGACTTTC. Translating it yields CASSPAEGNVLTF.

The chain couples TRBV27 to TRBJ1-5, with TRBD1 as a possible D gene (5 bases). Trimming removed 5 bases at V and 9 bases at J, with 17 bases between. CDR3 length: 14 residues. Per the germline V gene, CDR1 is MNHEY and CDR2 is SMNVEV (reference sequence). The CDR3 loop reads CASSPSTDPGPQHF. In nucleotides, the CDR3 is TGTGCCAGCAGTCCTTCGACAGATCCAGGGCCCCAGCATTTT.

This clone appeared once. DNA of the CDR3: TGCGCCAGCAGCTTGTGGGCTAGCGGGTACTCCTACAATGAGCAGTTCTTC. Translation gives CASSLWASGYSYNEQFF. The chain links TRBV5-1 to TRBJ2-1; TRBD2 matches 8 bases. Trimming at V came to 1 base and at J to 0 bases, leaving 6 bases not matched to a gene. There are 17 residues in the CDR3. CDR1 SGHRS and CDR2 YFSETQ come from the germline V gene.

CDR3 amino acids: CASSSEGSSPSSYEQYF. The DNA of the CDR3 is TGTGCCAGCAGCTCAGAGGGTTCGAGCCCGAGCTCCTACGAGCAGTACTTC. The chain couples TRBV13 to TRBJ2-7, with TRBD2 as a possible D gene (5 bases). Trimming shortened V by 4 bases and J by 0 bases, and 19 bases separated the two germline ends. CDR3 length: 17 amino acids. Germline CDR1 reads PRHDT; CDR2 reads FYEKMQ (reference sequence).

This clone was picked up one time. The gene calls are TRBV5-1 and TRBJ2-2, with a weak D call TRBD1 (5 bases). Germline assignment: CDR1 SGHRS and CDR2 YFSETQ. This CDR3 region has 17 residues. V was clipped by 7 bases and J by 0 bases, with 19 bases between them. The CDR3 region is CASGRGSAPANTGELFF. Written as DNA, the CDR3 is TGCGCCAGCGGTAGGGGTTCGGCACCTGCGAACACCGGGGAGCTGTTTTTT. The full variable domain, its missing parts supplied by reference TRBV5-1 and TRBJ2-2, is KAGVTQTPRYLIKTRGQQVTLSCSPISGHRSVSWYQQTPGQGLQFLFEYFSETQRNKGNFPGRFSGRQFSNSRSEMNVSTLELGDSALYLCASGRGSAPANTGELFFGEGSRLTVL.

This clone was observed once. The rearrangement joins TRBV11-2 to TRBJ2-3; 7 nucleotides line up with TRBD2. From germline, CDR1 is SGHAT and CDR2 FQNNGV. The CDR3 is 19 amino acids. V gave up 0 bases and J gave up 0 bases; unmatched junction bases: 12. This CDR3 reads CASSLDTTFWRGSTDTQYF. The CDR3 DNA is TGTGCCAGCAGCTTAGACACTACCTTCTGGCGGGGGAGCACAGATACGCAGTATTTT.

The chain combines TRBV5-1 with TRBJ2-2; D remains ambiguous. V was pared by 0 bases and J by 0 bases, with 9 bases between. Germline assignment: CDR1 SGHRS and CDR2 YFSETQ. The CDR3 is made up of 16 amino acids. CDR3 bases: TGCGCCAGCAGCTTGGAAGGGTTATCGAACACCGGGGAGCTGTTTTTT. Protein: CASSLEGLSNTGELFF. Supplemented by reference TRBV5-1 and TRBJ2-2, the full variable domain reads KAGVTQTPRYLIKTRGQQVTLSCSPISGHRSVSWYQQTPGQGLQFLFEYFSETQRNKGNFPGRFSGRQFSNSRSEMNVSTLELGDSALYLCASSLEGLSNTGELFFGEGSRLTVL.